The rows below give T cell receptor beta chains drawn from one sample of a study of T cells after posttransplantation cyclophosphamide. Assay: immunoSEQ multiplex PCR; the TCRdb copy retains only in-frame clones and omits some. The sample consists of tens of thousands of clones, roughly 86% of them appearing once. Sequencing was carried out using PBMCs. The receptors stem from a man aged 30-40 years with a blood cancer, CMV-positive, and with a related stem cell donor. Each CDR3 is given with its conserved first and last residue. Fields, in order: J gene, D gene, V gene, clone size, CDR3 DNA, CDR3 protein. A D gene is named only where the DNA matches it firmly. Where a row states a size, it is once, few, many or the class of an expanded clone; other rows omit it.

TRBJ1-1	NA	TRBV9	NA	TGTGCCAGCAGCGTAAAGGCGGGGGCCAACACTGAAGCTTTCTTT	CASSVKAGANTEAFF
TRBJ1-5	NA	TRBV19	NA	TGTGCCAGTAGTCCGACAGTTAGCAATCAGCCCCAGCATTTT	CASSPTVSNQPQHF
TRBJ1-4	TRBD1	TRBV11-3	NA	TGTGCCAGCAGCCGGACAGGGGGCTTAGGGAGTGAAAAACTGTTTTTT	CASSRTGGLGSEKLFF
TRBJ1-5	TRBD1	TRBV2	NA	TGTGCCAGCAGTGTGGGGACAGGGGGTGGTCAGCCCCAGCATTTT	CASSVGTGGGQPQHF
TRBJ1-5	NA	TRBV4-3	once	TGCGCCAGCAGCCAAGATAGGGGGAGTAGTCAGCCCCAGCATTTT	CASSQDRGSSQPQHF
TRBJ1-4	TRBD1	TRBV6-1	few	TGTGCCAGTAAGGACAGGGGGGGTGAAAAACTGTTTTTT	CASKDRGGEKLFF
TRBJ2-1	TRBD2	TRBV7-3	NA	TGTGCCAGCAGCTTAGGAGGGACTAGCGGGAGTAATGAGCAGTTCTTC	CASSLGGTSGSNEQFF
TRBJ1-5	NA	TRBV6-1	NA	TGTGCCAGCAGTGAATATACGCGGAATCAGCCCCAGCATTTT	CASSEYTRNQPQHF
TRBJ2-4	NA	TRBV5-6	once	TGTGCCAGCAGCTTGGCCGCAGGGAACATTCAGTACTTC	CASSLAAGNIQYF
TRBJ2-2	NA	TRBV6-5	NA	TGTGCCAGCAGTTACTCGAGAACCGGGGAGCTGTTTTTT	CASSYSRTGELFF
TRBJ2-7	NA	TRBV2	few	TGTGCCAGCAGCCAAAAGAGGGGGACCGAGCAGTACTTC	CASSQKRGTEQYF
TRBJ1-4	TRBD1	TRBV7-3	NA	TGTACCAGCAGCGCAGGGGGCAATGGTGAAAAACTGTTTTTT	CTSSAGGNGEKLFF
TRBJ2-5	TRBD2	TRBV5-6	NA	TGTGCCAGCAGCTTGGAGAGCGGGGAATACCCAGAGACCCAGTACTTC	CASSLESGEYPETQYF
TRBJ2-7	NA	TRBV5-4	NA	TGTGCCAGCAGCTTGTGGGAGGCTTACGAGCAGTACTTC	CASSLWEAYEQYF
TRBJ1-2	TRBD1	TRBV6-6	NA	TGTGCCAGCAGCGCGACAGGGGGGGATGGCTACACCTTC	CASSATGGDGYTF
TRBJ1-5	NA	TRBV6-1	NA	TGTGCCAGCAGTGAATGGACAGTATATAGCAATCAGCCCCAGCATTTT	CASSEWTVYSNQPQHF
TRBJ2-5	TRBD2	TRBV7-3	NA	TGTGCCAGCAGCTTAGCGGGGACTAGCGTACAAGAGACCCAGTACTTC	CASSLAGTSVQETQYF
TRBJ1-1	TRBD1	TRBV9	NA	TGTGCCAGCAGCCCCCGGACAGGGGGCACTGAAGCTTTCTTT	CASSPRTGGTEAFF
TRBJ2-1	TRBD2	TRBV7-3	NA	TGTGCCAGCAGCCTCGCTAGCGGGAGGGCCCCCCTATACAATGAGCAGTTCTTC	CASSLASGRAPLYNEQFF
TRBJ2-1	TRBD2	TRBV4-1	NA	TGCGCCAGCAGCCCCGGACTAGCGGACTACAATGAGCAGTTCTTC	CASSPGLADYNEQFF
TRBJ1-4	NA	TRBV28	NA	TGTGCCAGCAAGGCCCTGGGGCAGGATCTGTTTTTT	CASKALGQDLFF
TRBJ1-3	NA	TRBV14	NA	TGTGCCAGCAGCCAGGGTGTGGGCCGCAGAAACACCATATATTTT	CASSQGVGRRNTIYF
TRBJ2-7	NA	TRBV29-1	NA	TGCAGCGTTGAAGTCGAGGGATTTTTCTCCTACGAGCAGTACTTC	CSVEVEGFFSYEQYF
TRBJ2-7	TRBD2	TRBV2	NA	TGTGCCAGCACGGGGGGAAACTCCTACGAGCAGTACTTC	CASTGGNSYEQYF
TRBJ1-1	TRBD1	TRBV28	NA	TGTGCCACCGACCGGGGGACAGGGAACACTGAAGCTTTCTTT	CATDRGTGNTEAFF
TRBJ2-1	TRBD2	TRBV19	NA	TGTGCCAGTAGCCCACTAGCGGGAGGTGAGGTAGAGCAGTTCTTC	CASSPLAGGEVEQFF
TRBJ2-7	NA	TRBV29-1	once	TGCAGCGTTGCCGAACAGGGCTACGAGCAGTACTTC	CSVAEQGYEQYF
TRBJ2-1	NA	TRBV7-6	NA	TGTGCCAGCAGCTTGAGAAGAGCGCCAGTGAACCATGAGCAGTTCTTC	CASSLRRAPVNHEQFF
TRBJ2-7	TRBD2	TRBV6-6	NA	TGTGCCAGCAGTTACGTTGATGGGGGGGGCGAGCAGTACTTC	CASSYVDGGGEQYF
TRBJ2-7	TRBD1	TRBV2	NA	TGTGCCAGCAGGAGGGACAGTGGGGAATACGAGCAGTACTTC	CASRRDSGEYEQYF
TRBJ2-7	NA	TRBV11-2	NA	TGTGCCAGCAGCTCCTCGGGGGTCTACGAGCAGTACTTC	CASSSSGVYEQYF
TRBJ2-4	NA	TRBV30	few	TGTGCCTGGAGTGCACCAGGGGCAATAGCCAAAAACATTCAGTACTTC	CAWSAPGAIAKNIQYF
TRBJ2-3	NA	TRBV28	NA	TGTGCCAGCAGCCCGCCGGGGGGCCCCCCAGATACGCAGTATTTT	CASSPPGGPPDTQYF
TRBJ2-2	NA	TRBV18	NA	TGTGCCAGCTCACCACGATCCCTCGGCGGAGGGCCCGGGGGGCTGTTTTTT	CASSPRSLGGGPGGLFF
TRBJ1-6	TRBD1	TRBV19	NA	TGTGCCAGCAGGGGGAACGGTTCACCCCTCCACTTT	CASRGNGSPLHF
TRBJ1-6	NA	TRBV11-2	NA	TGTGCCAGCAGCTTAGATATTGGGAGTTCACCCCTCCACTTT	CASSLDIGSSPLHF
TRBJ2-1	TRBD2	TRBV6-1	NA	TGTGCCAGCAGCGGGGGGACTAGCGACTACAATGAGCAGTTCTTC	CASSGGTSDYNEQFF
TRBJ2-2	TRBD2	TRBV2	NA	TGTGCCAGCAGTGTGACTAGCGGGAGTGTTCGGACCGGGGAGCTGTTTTTT	CASSVTSGSVRTGELFF
TRBJ1-5	TRBD1	TRBV30	NA	TGTGCCTGGAGTGTACAGGGGAGTCAGCCCCAGCATTTT	CAWSVQGSQPQHF
TRBJ1-3	TRBD1	TRBV7-2	NA	TGTGCCAGCAGCCTCTTCCGACAGGGGCAGGCTGGAAACACCATATATTTT	CASSLFRQGQAGNTIYF
TRBJ1-5	NA	TRBV7-6	NA	TGTGCCAGCAGCTTAGACGCGGCCCGCAGGGGTCAGCCCCAGCATTTT	CASSLDAARRGQPQHF
TRBJ2-7	NA	TRBV11-2	NA	TGTGCCAGCAGTCCTTACGGTTCCTACGAGCAGTACTTC	CASSPYGSYEQYF
TRBJ1-2	NA	TRBV5-6	NA	TGTGCCAGCAGCGGCGACAGGCTCACTAACTATGGCTACACCTTC	CASSGDRLTNYGYTF
TRBJ1-2	TRBD1	TRBV6-5	once	TGTGCCAGCCGGGGACAGGGGGTTTTTGGCTACACCTTC	CASRGQGVFGYTF
TRBJ2-7	TRBD2	TRBV28	NA	TGTGCCAGCAGCTCGCGGGAGACAGTCTACGAGCAGTACTTC	CASSSRETVYEQYF
TRBJ2-1	NA	TRBV7-3	NA	TGTGCCAGCAGCTTACCCAAGACCGGGGTTGCCTACAATGAGCAGTTCTTC	CASSLPKTGVAYNEQFF
TRBJ1-2	TRBD1	TRBV28	once	TGTGCCAGCAGTTCCGGGACAGGGGAAGAAAGGGACCTCTATGGCTACACCTTC	CASSSGTGEERDLYGYTF
TRBJ1-2	NA	TRBV4-2	NA	TGTGCCAGCAGCCAAGAAGGGGGAGGGCAGAGTGGCTACACCTTC	CASSQEGGGQSGYTF